A selection of T cell receptor beta chains follows, all from one sample in a study of T-cell reconstitution after alpha-beta-depleted transplantation in children. Using its own MiXCR run on the PCR reads, TCRdb lists one record per CDR3 protein. The sample has around 440,000 distinct CDR3 sequences, roughly a tenth seen once. This sample comprised PBMCs, obtained before TCRalphabeta/CD19-depleted stem cell transplant. The origin of the receptors is a child between 2 and 9 years old with inherited bone marrow failure, due to receive a stem cell transplant. The CDR3 runs from the conserved cysteine through the conserved F or W. The D gene is left open where the match is weak. Expanded clones are given a class, and other clones once, few, many or no size at all.

len: 14; abundance: many; d_gene: TRBD2; j_gene: TRBJ2-5; v_gene: TRBV29-1; CDR3nt: TGCAGCGTTGAACCAGCGGGAGTAGGTGAGACCCAGTACTTC; CDR3aa: CSVEPAGVGETQYF
len: 16; abundance: -; d_gene: -; j_gene: TRBJ2-4; v_gene: TRBV5-1; CDR3nt: TGCGCCAGCAGCTTGGAAATCCCCCTAGCCAAAAACATTCAGTACTTC; CDR3aa: CASSLEIPLAKNIQYF
len: 16; abundance: many; d_gene: -; j_gene: TRBJ2-1; v_gene: TRBV2; CDR3nt: TGTGCCAGCAGTGAGGAGACAGGTCTCCCGTACAATGAGCAGTTCTTC; CDR3aa: CASSEETGLPYNEQFF
len: 14; abundance: many; d_gene: -; j_gene: TRBJ2-7; v_gene: TRBV20-1; CDR3nt: TGCAGTGCAAAGATGTATGAGGAGGCCTACGAGCAGTACTTC; CDR3aa: CSAKMYEEAYEQYF
len: 12; abundance: many; d_gene: -; j_gene: TRBJ2-7; v_gene: TRBV29-1; CDR3nt: TGCAGCGTTTGGGGGGAAGGGTACGAGCAGTACTTC; CDR3aa: CSVWGEGYEQYF
len: 13; abundance: many; d_gene: -; j_gene: TRBJ2-1; v_gene: TRBV4-1; CDR3nt: TGCGCCAGCAGCCAACTCAGCCGCGGTGAGCAGTTCTTC; CDR3aa: CASSQLSRGEQFF
len: 14; abundance: many; d_gene: -; j_gene: TRBJ1-1; v_gene: TRBV20-1; CDR3nt: TGCAGTGCTAGAGATCTCCTTGTAAGGTCCGGGGCTTTCTTT; CDR3aa: CSARDLLVRSGAFF
len: 14; abundance: -; d_gene: -; j_gene: TRBJ1-5; v_gene: TRBV7-9; CDR3nt: TGTGCCAGCAGCTCCAGTGGGGGGAATCAGCCCCAGCATTTT; CDR3aa: CASSSSGGNQPQHF
len: 17; abundance: -; d_gene: TRBD2; j_gene: TRBJ2-2; v_gene: TRBV25-1; CDR3nt: TGTGCCAGCAGTGAACGAAAAGCGGGAGCGGCCACCGGGGAGCTGTTTTTT; CDR3aa: CASSERKAGAATGELFF
len: 17; abundance: many; d_gene: TRBD2; j_gene: TRBJ2-2; v_gene: TRBV9; CDR3nt: TGTGCCAGCAGTTCACCGGCTAGCGGGAGATACGGCGGGGAGCTGTTTTTT; CDR3aa: CASSSPASGRYGGELFF
len: 14; abundance: many; d_gene: TRBD2; j_gene: TRBJ2-7; v_gene: TRBV12-3/TRBV12-4; CDR3nt: TGTGCCAGCAGCCACAGCGGGAGCGGCTACGAGCAGTACTTC; CDR3aa: CASSHSGSGYEQYF
len: 17; abundance: few; d_gene: TRBD1; j_gene: TRBJ1-1; v_gene: TRBV12-3/TRBV12-4; CDR3nt: TGTGCCAGCAGTTTATTCACCGGGACAGGGGTGGGAACTGAAGCTTTCTTT; CDR3aa: CASSLFTGTGVGTEAFF
len: 14; abundance: many; d_gene: TRBD1; j_gene: TRBJ1-4; v_gene: TRBV12-3/TRBV12-4; CDR3nt: TGTGCCAGCAGTGGGACAGCCTCTAGGGAAAAACTGTTTTTT; CDR3aa: CASSGTASREKLFF
len: 15; abundance: few; d_gene: -; j_gene: TRBJ1-5; v_gene: TRBV27; CDR3nt: TGTGCCAGCAGTTCGACAGCCCGAAGCAATCAGCCCCAGCATTTT; CDR3aa: CASSSTARSNQPQHF
len: 14; abundance: many; d_gene: TRBD2; j_gene: TRBJ2-7; v_gene: TRBV2; CDR3nt: TGTGCCAGCAGGATCATAGCGGGAGCCTACGAGCAGTACTTC; CDR3aa: CASRIIAGAYEQYF
len: 15; abundance: many; d_gene: -; j_gene: TRBJ1-4; v_gene: TRBV7-2; CDR3nt: TGTGCCAGCAGCTATGAGTATGCAACTAATGAAAAACTGTTTTTT; CDR3aa: CASSYEYATNEKLFF
len: 13; abundance: -; d_gene: -; j_gene: TRBJ1-1; v_gene: TRBV19; CDR3nt: TGTGCCAGTAGTATATTAGGGAATACTGAAGCTTTCTTT; CDR3aa: CASSILGNTEAFF
len: 14; abundance: many; d_gene: -; j_gene: TRBJ2-5; v_gene: TRBV18; CDR3nt: TGTGCCAGCTCAGGCGGGATAGCAGTGGAGACCCAGTACTTC; CDR3aa: CASSGGIAVETQYF
len: 16; abundance: few; d_gene: -; j_gene: TRBJ2-3; v_gene: TRBV12-3/TRBV12-4; CDR3nt: TGTGCCAGCAGTTTGTTTCAGAGACTGGGCACAGATACGCAGTATTTT; CDR3aa: CASSLFQRLGTDTQYF
len: 14; abundance: few; d_gene: -; j_gene: TRBJ1-2; v_gene: TRBV7-2; CDR3nt: TGTGCCAGCAGCTTTCTCCTGGGGAGGGACGGCTACACCTTC; CDR3aa: CASSFLLGRDGYTF
len: 16; abundance: few; d_gene: -; j_gene: TRBJ1-6; v_gene: TRBV4-3; CDR3nt: TGCGCCAGCAGCCAAACAATGACAGGAGTTAATTCACCCCTCCACTTT; CDR3aa: CASSQTMTGVNSPLHF
len: 15; abundance: many; d_gene: TRBD2; j_gene: TRBJ2-3; v_gene: TRBV4-2; CDR3nt: TGTGCCAGCAGCCCGACTAGCGGGAGGGAGGATACGCAGTATTTT; CDR3aa: CASSPTSGREDTQYF
len: 16; abundance: many; d_gene: TRBD2; j_gene: TRBJ2-1; v_gene: TRBV12-3/TRBV12-4; CDR3nt: TGTGCCAGCAGTTTAGGTGCTAGCGGGAATGGCAATGAGCAGTTCTTC; CDR3aa: CASSLGASGNGNEQFF
len: 15; abundance: few; d_gene: -; j_gene: TRBJ2-6; v_gene: TRBV7-2; CDR3nt: TGTGCCAGCAGCTTAAAGGGTTCCGGGGCCAACGTCCTGACTTTC; CDR3aa: CASSLKGSGANVLTF
len: 14; abundance: -; d_gene: -; j_gene: TRBJ2-3; v_gene: TRBV4-2; CDR3nt: TGTGCCAGCAGATCCATGACGGATACAGATACGCAGTATTTT; CDR3aa: CASRSMTDTDTQYF
len: 14; abundance: many; d_gene: TRBD1; j_gene: TRBJ2-7; v_gene: TRBV15; CDR3nt: TGTGCCACCAGCTTCGGGACAGGTTCCTACGAGCAGTACTTC; CDR3aa: CATSFGTGSYEQYF
len: 15; abundance: -; d_gene: -; j_gene: TRBJ2-1; v_gene: TRBV20-1; CDR3nt: TGCTGTGCTAGAGTTCGGGAGAGTACTTACAATGGGCAGTTCTTC; CDR3aa: CCARVRESTYNGQFF
len: 14; abundance: many; d_gene: -; j_gene: TRBJ1-1; v_gene: TRBV5-1; CDR3nt: TGCGCCAGCAGCTTGGCCGGATCGAACACTGAAGCTTTCTTT; CDR3aa: CASSLAGSNTEAFF
len: 17; abundance: -; d_gene: TRBD2; j_gene: TRBJ2-2; v_gene: TRBV6-5; CDR3nt: TGTGCCAGCAGTTACGCGGCGGGAGGGATGAACACCGGGGAGCTGTTTTTT; CDR3aa: CASSYAAGGMNTGELFF
len: 14; abundance: many; d_gene: -; j_gene: TRBJ2-7; v_gene: TRBV18; CDR3nt: TGTGCCAGCTCACCATTCCCGGGTCCCTACGAGCAGTACTTC; CDR3aa: CASSPFPGPYEQYF
len: 15; abundance: many; d_gene: TRBD2; j_gene: TRBJ2-1; v_gene: TRBV18; CDR3nt: TGTGCCAGCTCACCGACGGGAGGGCCCTACAATGAGCAGTTCTTC; CDR3aa: CASSPTGGPYNEQFF
len: 15; abundance: many; d_gene: -; j_gene: TRBJ2-1; v_gene: TRBV6-5; CDR3nt: TGTGCCAGCAGTTCCCCCGTGACACCTTACAATGAGCAGTTCTTC; CDR3aa: CASSSPVTPYNEQFF
len: 15; abundance: few; d_gene: TRBD1; j_gene: TRBJ1-4; v_gene: TRBV7-9; CDR3nt: TGTGCCAGCAGCGCCGGACAGGGGGGCGATGAAAAACTGTTTTTT; CDR3aa: CASSAGQGGDEKLFF
len: 13; abundance: -; d_gene: -; j_gene: TRBJ2-3; v_gene: TRBV12-3/TRBV12-4; CDR3nt: TGTGCCAGCTCTAGGGGCTCCACAGATACGCAGTATTTT; CDR3aa: CASSRGSTDTQYF
len: 15; abundance: many; d_gene: TRBD2; j_gene: TRBJ2-1; v_gene: TRBV28; CDR3nt: TGTGCCAGCAGCATAGGACTAGCGGGGTACAATGAGCAGTTCTTC; CDR3aa: CASSIGLAGYNEQFF
len: 14; abundance: -; d_gene: TRBD1; j_gene: TRBJ1-5; v_gene: TRBV19; CDR3nt: TGTGCCAGTAGAGACAGGGCAAACAATCAGCCCCAGCATTTT; CDR3aa: CASRDRANNQPQHF
len: 12; abundance: many; d_gene: -; j_gene: TRBJ2-7; v_gene: TRBV20-1; CDR3nt: TGCAGTGCTAGACCGGTTCTCTACGAGCAGTACTTC; CDR3aa: CSARPVLYEQYF
len: 16; abundance: -; d_gene: -; j_gene: TRBJ1-3; v_gene: TRBV7-2; CDR3nt: TGTGCCAGCAGCTTAGCCGGGACGAGCTCTGGAAACACCATATATTTT; CDR3aa: CASSLAGTSSGNTIYF
len: 15; abundance: once; d_gene: -; j_gene: TRBJ1-1; v_gene: TRBV29-1; CDR3nt: TGCAGCGTTGAATTCAGGGGTACTATGAACACTGAAGCTTTCTTT; CDR3aa: CSVEFRGTMNTEAFF
len: 16; abundance: -; d_gene: TRBD2; j_gene: TRBJ2-1; v_gene: TRBV12-3/TRBV12-4; CDR3nt: TGTGCCAGCAGTTGGGGGAAAAGCGGGAGGTACAATGAGCAGTTCTTC; CDR3aa: CASSWGKSGRYNEQFF
len: 15; abundance: many; d_gene: -; j_gene: TRBJ2-5; v_gene: TRBV5-1; CDR3nt: TGCGCCAGCAGCTTGGGGCTGAGACACAGTACCCCCCAGTACTTC; CDR3aa: CASSLGLRHSTPQYF
len: 14; abundance: -; d_gene: -; j_gene: TRBJ1-5; v_gene: TRBV2; CDR3nt: TGTGCCAGCAGTGTCCAGGGGCTCTCTCAGCCCCAGCATTTT; CDR3aa: CASSVQGLSQPQHF
len: 14; abundance: few; d_gene: -; j_gene: TRBJ1-1; v_gene: TRBV19; CDR3nt: TGTGCCAGTAGTATTGACCATGAAGACACTGAAGCTTTCTTT; CDR3aa: CASSIDHEDTEAFF
len: 15; abundance: many; d_gene: TRBD2; j_gene: TRBJ2-1; v_gene: TRBV7-2; CDR3nt: TGTGCCAGCAGCTCCCGGGAGGCGGACTACAATGAGCAGTTCTTC; CDR3aa: CASSSREADYNEQFF
len: 17; abundance: -; d_gene: TRBD2; j_gene: TRBJ2-5; v_gene: TRBV28; CDR3nt: TGTGCCAGCAGATTACCCCCGACTAGCGGGAGTAGAAAGACCCAGTACTTC; CDR3aa: CASRLPPTSGSRKTQYF
len: 17; abundance: few; d_gene: -; j_gene: TRBJ2-6; v_gene: TRBV5-1; CDR3nt: TGCGCCAGCAGCTTGGACAGCTTCCGATCTGGGGCCAACGTCCTGACTTTC; CDR3aa: CASSLDSFRSGANVLTF
len: 19; abundance: many; d_gene: -; j_gene: TRBJ2-1; v_gene: TRBV10-2; CDR3nt: TGCGCCTCACGCGACTACTCGGCATACGAAAAATCAACCTACAATGAGCAGTTCTTC; CDR3aa: CASRDYSAYEKSTYNEQFF
len: 16; abundance: many; d_gene: TRBD2; j_gene: TRBJ2-5; v_gene: TRBV20-1; CDR3nt: TGCAGTGCTAGAGATCTTGTTAGCGGGGTACTAGAGACCCAGTACTTC; CDR3aa: CSARDLVSGVLETQYF
len: 15; abundance: -; d_gene: -; j_gene: TRBJ1-1; v_gene: TRBV7-9; CDR3nt: TGTGCCAGCAGCTTAGGGGTGTGGGGGGACACTGAAGCTTTCTTT; CDR3aa: CASSLGVWGDTEAFF
len: 15; abundance: many; d_gene: -; j_gene: TRBJ2-7; v_gene: TRBV7-9; CDR3nt: TGTGCCAGCAGCTTACTCCAGGGATTCTCCTACGAGCAGTACTTC; CDR3aa: CASSLLQGFSYEQYF
len: 13; abundance: -; d_gene: -; j_gene: TRBJ2-5; v_gene: TRBV18; CDR3nt: TGTGCCAGCTCACCCCTCGACCAAGAGACCCAGTACTTC; CDR3aa: CASSPLDQETQYF
len: 13; abundance: many; d_gene: -; j_gene: TRBJ1-1; v_gene: TRBV20-1; CDR3nt: TGCAGTGCTGCCGGGACGGGCGACACTGAAGCTTTCTTT; CDR3aa: CSAAGTGDTEAFF
len: 13; abundance: many; d_gene: -; j_gene: TRBJ2-5; v_gene: TRBV12-3/TRBV12-4; CDR3nt: TGTGCCAGCAGATTTACAGGGCTCGAGACCCAGTACTTC; CDR3aa: CASRFTGLETQYF
len: 14; abundance: -; d_gene: -; j_gene: TRBJ1-5; v_gene: TRBV30; CDR3nt: TGTGCCTGGAGTGCAGGACGGAAGAATCAGCCCCAGCATTTT; CDR3aa: CAWSAGRKNQPQHF
len: 12; abundance: many; d_gene: -; j_gene: TRBJ2-7; v_gene: TRBV5-1; CDR3nt: TGCGCCAGCAGCTTAGTGGACCACGAGCAGTACTTC; CDR3aa: CASSLVDHEQYF
len: 17; abundance: -; d_gene: TRBD2; j_gene: TRBJ2-3; v_gene: TRBV3-1; CDR3nt: TGTGCCAGCAGCCAAGATCTGCCAGCGGGGCCCACAGATACGCAGTATTTT; CDR3aa: CASSQDLPAGPTDTQYF